This is a list of T cell receptor beta chains from one sample in a study of cytomegalovirus exposure and HLA in healthy donors. Using immunoSEQ multiplex PCR, the repertoire was profiled, and TCRdb retains in-frame clones only, with some absent. The sample gives some 250,000 clones, around 90% of which show up once; about 0.36% is in the top ten. The sequenced material came from PBMCs. Source of these receptors: a woman aged 18-29 years in good health and CMV-seronegative. Both conserved end residues are part of each CDR3. The order of the fields is clone size, J gene, D gene, V gene, CDR3 DNA, CDR3 protein. The D gene is left open where the match is weak. Rows may omit the clone size; those that give it use once, few, many or a size class.

abundance: -; j_gene: TRBJ2-3; d_gene: -; v_gene: TRBV29-1; CDR3nt: TGCAGCGTGGTCCTTGTAGGGGCTAGGCCAGATACGCAGTATTTT; CDR3aa: CSVVLVGARPDTQYF
abundance: -; j_gene: TRBJ1-5; d_gene: -; v_gene: TRBV6-5; CDR3nt: TGTGCCAGCAGTTACGGGGGCATTAATAGCAATCAGCCCCAGCATTTT; CDR3aa: CASSYGGINSNQPQHF
abundance: -; j_gene: TRBJ2-7; d_gene: -; v_gene: TRBV29-1; CDR3nt: TGCAGCGTTGAAGATACAGGGAAATTCTCCTACGAGCAGTACTTC; CDR3aa: CSVEDTGKFSYEQYF
abundance: many; j_gene: TRBJ1-5; d_gene: -; v_gene: TRBV7-9; CDR3nt: TGTGCCAGCAGCTTAGATAGGCCGGGGGATCAGCCCCAGCATTTT; CDR3aa: CASSLDRPGDQPQHF
abundance: -; j_gene: TRBJ2-5; d_gene: -; v_gene: TRBV28; CDR3nt: TGTGCCAGCAACACGGACAGACAAGAGACCCAGTACTTC; CDR3aa: CASNTDRQETQYF
abundance: -; j_gene: TRBJ1-2; d_gene: -; v_gene: TRBV7-2; CDR3nt: TGTGCCAGCACCCATACAGGGTATCTTAACTATGGCTACACCTTC; CDR3aa: CASTHTGYLNYGYTF
abundance: -; j_gene: TRBJ2-2; d_gene: -; v_gene: TRBV13; CDR3nt: TGTGCCAGCAGCTTTAGCGGGGAGCTGTTTTTT; CDR3aa: CASSFSGELFF
abundance: once; j_gene: TRBJ1-5; d_gene: TRBD1; v_gene: TRBV10-3; CDR3nt: TGTGCCATCAGTCCGGACAGGGGCAATCAGCCCCAGCATTTT; CDR3aa: CAISPDRGNQPQHF
abundance: -; j_gene: TRBJ1-5; d_gene: -; v_gene: TRBV4-1; CDR3nt: TGCGCCAGCAGCCAAGATGATGGCAGTGATCAGCCCCAGCATTTT; CDR3aa: CASSQDDGSDQPQHF
abundance: -; j_gene: TRBJ1-4; d_gene: TRBD1; v_gene: TRBV27; CDR3nt: TGTGCCAGCAGCACGACAGGGGGAGGGGAAAAACTGTTTTTT; CDR3aa: CASSTTGGGEKLFF
abundance: -; j_gene: TRBJ2-3; d_gene: TRBD1; v_gene: TRBV5-1; CDR3nt: TGCGCCAGCAGCATAACAGGGGGCACGCAGTATTTT; CDR3aa: CASSITGGTQYF
abundance: -; j_gene: TRBJ2-7; d_gene: -; v_gene: TRBV29-1; CDR3nt: TGCAGCGTTTGGCAAGAGGGCAACTACGAGCAGTACTTC; CDR3aa: CSVWQEGNYEQYF
abundance: -; j_gene: TRBJ1-2; d_gene: -; v_gene: TRBV21-1; CDR3nt: TGTGCCAGCAGCAAAGGACAGGGAGAGGACTATGGCTACACCTTC; CDR3aa: CASSKGQGEDYGYTF
abundance: -; j_gene: TRBJ1-3; d_gene: -; v_gene: TRBV2; CDR3nt: TGTGCCAGCAGTGAATGGAGGACCTCTGGAAACACCATATATTTT; CDR3aa: CASSEWRTSGNTIYF
abundance: -; j_gene: TRBJ2-4; d_gene: TRBD2; v_gene: TRBV6-5; CDR3nt: TGTGCCAGCAGTTACTCTGCTAGCGGCTACAAAAACATTCAGTACTTC; CDR3aa: CASSYSASGYKNIQYF
abundance: -; j_gene: TRBJ2-1; d_gene: TRBD2; v_gene: TRBV6-1; CDR3nt: TGTGCCAGCGGGTCTAGCGGGGGGGCTGAGCAGTTCTTC; CDR3aa: CASGSSGGAEQFF
abundance: -; j_gene: TRBJ2-2; d_gene: TRBD2; v_gene: TRBV9; CDR3nt: TGTGCCAGCAGCGTAGTGGGTAGCGGGGGAACCGGGGAGCTGTTTTTT; CDR3aa: CASSVVGSGGTGELFF
abundance: -; j_gene: TRBJ2-1; d_gene: -; v_gene: TRBV5-1; CDR3nt: TGCGCCAGCAGCTTGGTACAGGCCTCTTACAATGAGCAGTTCTTC; CDR3aa: CASSLVQASYNEQFF
abundance: -; j_gene: TRBJ2-7; d_gene: -; v_gene: TRBV2; CDR3nt: TGTGCCAGCGGGGGAGAGGCGGGACTGTCCTACGAGCAGTACTTC; CDR3aa: CASGGEAGLSYEQYF
abundance: -; j_gene: TRBJ2-5; d_gene: TRBD1; v_gene: TRBV7-9; CDR3nt: TGTGCCAGCAGCTTAGTATATATGGGGACAGAGAAGTACCAAGAGACCCAGTACTTC; CDR3aa: CASSLVYMGTEKYQETQYF
abundance: -; j_gene: TRBJ1-2; d_gene: -; v_gene: TRBV28; CDR3nt: TGTGCCAGTAGGGAAGGACAGAACTATGGCTACACCTTC; CDR3aa: CASREGQNYGYTF
abundance: -; j_gene: TRBJ2-1; d_gene: -; v_gene: TRBV28; CDR3nt: TGTGCCAATCCCTGGGGCGTGAAGAATGAGCAGTTCTTC; CDR3aa: CANPWGVKNEQFF
abundance: -; j_gene: TRBJ2-7; d_gene: -; v_gene: TRBV19; CDR3nt: TGTGCCAGTAGTATAGCAGGAAATCCCTACGAGCAGTACTTC; CDR3aa: CASSIAGNPYEQYF
abundance: -; j_gene: TRBJ1-5; d_gene: TRBD1; v_gene: TRBV18; CDR3nt: TGTGCCAGCTCCAGGGGGGACCGGGAGCCCCAGCATTTT; CDR3aa: CASSRGDREPQHF
abundance: -; j_gene: TRBJ1-5; d_gene: -; v_gene: TRBV28; CDR3nt: TGTGCCAGCACCCACCTCGGAGGGAATCAGCCCCAGCATTTT; CDR3aa: CASTHLGGNQPQHF
abundance: -; j_gene: TRBJ2-7; d_gene: -; v_gene: TRBV9; CDR3nt: TGTGCCAGCAACCAGAACAGGGTCTCCGACGAGCAGTACTTC; CDR3aa: CASNQNRVSDEQYF
abundance: -; j_gene: TRBJ1-5; d_gene: -; v_gene: TRBV10-3; CDR3nt: TGTGCCATCAGTGTTGGAGCAGGGTACGGCAATCAGCCCCAGCATTTT; CDR3aa: CAISVGAGYGNQPQHF
abundance: -; j_gene: TRBJ2-3; d_gene: -; v_gene: TRBV1; CDR3nt: TGCACCAGCAGCCAAGACAGGGATTGGACAGATACGCAGTATTTT; CDR3aa: CTSSQDRDWTDTQYF
abundance: -; j_gene: TRBJ1-2; d_gene: -; v_gene: TRBV5-1; CDR3nt: TGCGCCAGCAGCTTGGGGAAATGGGGCAGGGGATTGAGCTATGGCTACACCTTC; CDR3aa: CASSLGKWGRGLSYGYTF
abundance: -; j_gene: TRBJ1-3; d_gene: -; v_gene: TRBV5-1; CDR3nt: TGCGCCAGCAGCCCCGGACAGACTGGAAACACCATATATTTT; CDR3aa: CASSPGQTGNTIYF
abundance: -; j_gene: TRBJ1-4; d_gene: TRBD1; v_gene: TRBV19; CDR3nt: TGTGCCAGTACCTTCATCAGGGGGCGTCGTGAAAAACTGTTTTTT; CDR3aa: CASTFIRGRREKLFF
abundance: -; j_gene: TRBJ2-3; d_gene: -; v_gene: TRBV4-1; CDR3nt: TGCGCCAGCAGACAAGAGCCGGGAATCTATGCAGATACGCAGTATTTT; CDR3aa: CASRQEPGIYADTQYF
abundance: -; j_gene: TRBJ2-1; d_gene: -; v_gene: TRBV19; CDR3nt: TGTGCCAGTAGTATTCGTCGCGAAGGGACTCGCTCCTACAATGAGCAGTTCTTC; CDR3aa: CASSIRREGTRSYNEQFF
abundance: -; j_gene: TRBJ1-2; d_gene: -; v_gene: TRBV2; CDR3nt: TGTGCCAGCAGTGCTATCCCTAACTATGGCTACACCTTC; CDR3aa: CASSAIPNYGYTF
abundance: -; j_gene: TRBJ2-2; d_gene: TRBD1; v_gene: TRBV18; CDR3nt: TGTGCCAGCTCACCAAGGACAGGGGACACCGGGGAGCTGTTTTTT; CDR3aa: CASSPRTGDTGELFF
abundance: -; j_gene: TRBJ2-5; d_gene: TRBD2; v_gene: TRBV4-2; CDR3nt: TGTGCCAGCAGCCAAGCAAGCGGGGGGGAGGAGGAGACCCAGTACTTC; CDR3aa: CASSQASGGEEETQYF
abundance: -; j_gene: TRBJ1-3; d_gene: -; v_gene: TRBV7-9; CDR3nt: TGTGCCAGCAGCATAGGAAGCCCCCACTCTGGAAACACCATATATTTT; CDR3aa: CASSIGSPHSGNTIYF
abundance: -; j_gene: TRBJ1-1; d_gene: -; v_gene: TRBV30; CDR3nt: TGTGCCTGGAGTGGGCACACTGAAGCTTTCTTT; CDR3aa: CAWSGHTEAFF
abundance: -; j_gene: TRBJ1-1; d_gene: TRBD1; v_gene: TRBV6-5; CDR3nt: TGTGCCAGCAGACCGGGACAGACCCACACTGAAGCTTTCTTT; CDR3aa: CASRPGQTHTEAFF
abundance: -; j_gene: TRBJ2-1; d_gene: -; v_gene: TRBV12-5; CDR3nt: TGTGCTAGTGGTTTGGTATTGGAGGGGCGTTACAATGAGCAGTTCTTC; CDR3aa: CASGLVLEGRYNEQFF
abundance: -; j_gene: TRBJ2-1; d_gene: -; v_gene: TRBV7-9; CDR3nt: TGTGCCAGCAGCGCGAGGGGGGGGAATGAGCAGTTCTTC; CDR3aa: CASSARGGNEQFF
abundance: -; j_gene: TRBJ2-7; d_gene: TRBD1; v_gene: TRBV7-9; CDR3nt: TGTGCCAGCAGCACCCGGCAGACAGGGGCCTACGAGCAGTACTTC; CDR3aa: CASSTRQTGAYEQYF
abundance: -; j_gene: TRBJ2-5; d_gene: TRBD1; v_gene: TRBV11-3; CDR3nt: TGTGCCAGCAGCCCGGGGACAGGGGCGCTGGAGACCCAGTACTTC; CDR3aa: CASSPGTGALETQYF
abundance: -; j_gene: TRBJ1-2; d_gene: -; v_gene: TRBV7-2; CDR3nt: TGTGCCAGCAGCTTAATCTCCCGGGCTAACTATGGCTACACCTTC; CDR3aa: CASSLISRANYGYTF
abundance: -; j_gene: TRBJ2-7; d_gene: -; v_gene: TRBV9; CDR3nt: TGTGCCAGCAGCGTAGAACCAGGACTCTACGAGCAGTACTTC; CDR3aa: CASSVEPGLYEQYF
abundance: few; j_gene: TRBJ2-5; d_gene: -; v_gene: TRBV10-1; CDR3nt: TGCGCCAGCAGTCACGGGGAGACCCAGTACTTC; CDR3aa: CASSHGETQYF
abundance: -; j_gene: TRBJ1-6; d_gene: TRBD1; v_gene: TRBV27; CDR3nt: TGTGCCAGCAGTCCGGGGACAGTAAATTCACCCCTCCACTTT; CDR3aa: CASSPGTVNSPLHF
abundance: -; j_gene: TRBJ2-7; d_gene: TRBD1; v_gene: TRBV4-1; CDR3nt: TGCGCCAGCAGCCAATGGGACAGGGCCTACGAGCAGTACTTC; CDR3aa: CASSQWDRAYEQYF
abundance: few; j_gene: TRBJ1-2; d_gene: -; v_gene: TRBV11-2; CDR3nt: TGTGCCAGCAGCTCTCAACGGTATGGCTACACCTTC; CDR3aa: CASSSQRYGYTF
abundance: -; j_gene: TRBJ2-3; d_gene: TRBD2; v_gene: TRBV5-1; CDR3nt: TGCGCCAGCAGCCCAGGACTAGCGGGGGGGGCTAGCACAGATACGCAGTATTTT; CDR3aa: CASSPGLAGGASTDTQYF
abundance: -; j_gene: TRBJ1-2; d_gene: -; v_gene: TRBV5-1; CDR3nt: TGCGCCAGCAGCTTGGAGGGCGGGAATGGCTACACCTTC; CDR3aa: CASSLEGGNGYTF
abundance: -; j_gene: TRBJ1-1; d_gene: TRBD1; v_gene: TRBV7-6; CDR3nt: TGTGCCAGCAGCTACGGACAGGCGAACACTGAAGCTTTCTTT; CDR3aa: CASSYGQANTEAFF
abundance: -; j_gene: TRBJ1-6; d_gene: -; v_gene: TRBV28; CDR3nt: TGTGCCAGCAACCGACAGCTCCTGAGGTCACCCCTCCACTTT; CDR3aa: CASNRQLLRSPLHF
abundance: -; j_gene: TRBJ2-4; d_gene: -; v_gene: TRBV27; CDR3nt: TGTGCCAGCAGTTCGATAATCGGGGCCAAAAACATTCAGTACTTC; CDR3aa: CASSSIIGAKNIQYF
abundance: -; j_gene: TRBJ2-3; d_gene: -; v_gene: TRBV7-8; CDR3nt: TGTGCCAGCAGCTTTACTAGGGCCCACGTTTCGAGCACAGATACGCAGTATTTT; CDR3aa: CASSFTRAHVSSTDTQYF
abundance: -; j_gene: TRBJ2-3; d_gene: -; v_gene: TRBV30; CDR3nt: TGTGCCTGGTTCACTAGGCCAGGTACGCAGTATTTT; CDR3aa: CAWFTRPGTQYF
abundance: once; j_gene: TRBJ2-5; d_gene: TRBD1; v_gene: TRBV7-8; CDR3nt: TGTGCCAGCAGCTTCGTCGGGACAGCCGTCGGGACCCAGTACTTC; CDR3aa: CASSFVGTAVGTQYF
abundance: -; j_gene: TRBJ1-1; d_gene: -; v_gene: TRBV11-2; CDR3nt: TGTGCCAGCAGCCCCCACAGGGAGGGGAGGACTGAAGCTTTCTTT; CDR3aa: CASSPHREGRTEAFF
abundance: few; j_gene: TRBJ2-3; d_gene: TRBD2; v_gene: TRBV28; CDR3nt: TGTGCCAGCACCAGAGGCGCGGGGGGAGATACGCAGTATTTT; CDR3aa: CASTRGAGGDTQYF
abundance: few; j_gene: TRBJ1-2; d_gene: TRBD1; v_gene: TRBV28; CDR3nt: TGTGCCAGCAGTTTAGACAGGGGCGGCTACACCTTC; CDR3aa: CASSLDRGGYTF